One and the same sample provided the 7 T cell receptor beta chains below, sequenced in a study of T cell clonotyping in hematopoietic cell transplantation. The table came from immunoSEQ multiplex PCR; TCRdb's copy has only in-frame clones and leaves some out. The sample has around 8,400 clones; about 88% are singletons. Source: peripheral blood mononuclear cells, taken at the time of graft-versus-host disease after allogeneic stem cell transplant. The origin of the receptors is a male patient between 60 and 69 years old who had an allogeneic stem cell transplant from a related donor, so the T cells may come from the graft donor. Some clones in this sample may be carry-over from other donors' samples.

This sequence joins TRBV21-1 and TRBJ2-5; the table gives TRBD1 as D, unverified against the DNA. TRBV21-1 is termed a pseudogene. The CDR3 runs 14 residues. CDR3 protein: CASSSDRVWETQYF. CDR3 sequence (DNA): TGTGCCAGCAGCAGCGACAGGGTTTGGGAGACCCAGTACTTC.

This chain joins TRBV20-1 and TRBJ2-5; 7 nucleotides match TRBD2. Germline assignment: CDR1 DFQATT and CDR2 SNEGSKA (reference sequence). The CDR3 has 11 amino acids. After removal of 3 bases from V and 5 bases from J, the junction contained 0 bases not matched to a gene. The CDR3 DNA sequence: TGCAGTGCTAGCGGGAGGGAGACCCAGTACTTC. This sequence encodes CSASGRETQYF.

The chain combines TRBV25-1 with TRBJ1-1, with unresolved D. The germline gives CDR1 MGHDK, CDR2 SYGVNS. This CDR3 comprises 13 residues. Trimming took 5 bases from V and 3 from J, leaving 10 bases between them. CDR3 DNA sequence: TGTGCCAGCAGTCCACGGGGTTACACTGAAGCTTTCTTT. Its protein is CASSPRGYTEAFF.

The chain combines TRBV5-1 with TRBJ2-2; weak D call: TRBD1 (6 bases). Germline loops: CDR1 SGHRS, CDR2 YFSETQ. The length of the CDR3 is 15 residues. Between the trimmed V and J ends, which lost 0 bases and 7 bases, there was a span of 13 bases. The CDR3 DNA sequence: TGCGCCAGCAGCTTGGTTGGCAGGGGTGTCGGGGAGCTGTTTTTT. Protein: CASSLVGRGVGELFF. The full variable domain, in which reference TRBV5-1 and TRBJ2-2 provide the parts outside the CDR3, is KAGVTQTPRYLIKTRGQQVTLSCSPISGHRSVSWYQQTPGQGLQFLFEYFSETQRNKGNFPGRFSGRQFSNSRSEMNVSTLELGDSALYLCASSLVGRGVGELFFGEGSRLTVL.

The chain links TRBV25-1 to TRBJ1-1; no reliable D call. The CDR3 covers 14 residues. V was shortened by 5 bases and J by 4 bases, with 14 bases between the two germline ends. Germline V gene sequence: CDR1 MGHDK, CDR2 SYGVNS. For the CDR3, the DNA is TGTGCCAGCAGTTTCGCGGGGTCTGGCACTGAAGCTTTCTTT. Its protein product is CASSFAGSGTEAFF. The variable domain in full, completed from reference TRBV25-1 and TRBJ1-1, reads EADIYQTPRYLVIGTGKKITLECSQTMGHDKMYWYQQDPGMELHLIHYSYGVNSTEKGDLSSESTVSRIRTEHFPLTLESARPSHTSQYLCASSFAGSGTEAFFGQGTRLTVV.

This clone was observed a single time. This chain joins TRBV4-2 and TRBJ2-7, with 7 bases identical to TRBD2. CDR1 is LGHNA and CDR2 is YNFKEQ in the germline V gene. J was trimmed by 1 base and V by 0 bases; bases with no gene match: 6. The CDR3 spans 16 residues. The CDR3 DNA is TGTGCCAGCAGCCAAGAACCGTTCGGGGGGTCCTACGAGCAGTACTTC. Translation gives CASSQEPFGGSYEQYF.

This chain uses TRBV4-1 with TRBJ2-7, with D possibly being TRBD1 or TRBD2 (6 bases each). Trimming cost V 1 base and J 2 bases, with 9 bases left between them. CDR1 is MGHRA and CDR2 is YSYEKL in the germline V gene. This CDR3 has 14 residues. The CDR3 protein is CASSQGRGAYEQYF. The CDR3 region has the DNA TGCGCCAGCAGCCAAGGGAGGGGGGCCTACGAGCAGTACTTC.